Following are 29 T cell receptor beta chains from one sample sequenced in a study of shared clonotypes between healthy human individuals. Clones were sequenced by immunoSEQ multiplex PCR, and TCRdb holds only the in-frame ones, with some missing. The sample lists over 2 million clones; 92% were seen once. The sequenced sample consisted of naive CD4+ T cells from PBMCs. Subset denoted: CD45RA+ positively selected. These receptors were taken from a young man in good health. Some clones in this sample may be carry-over from other donors' samples.

The V and J genes are TRBV7-8 and TRBJ2-3; D uncertain. Per the germline V gene, CDR1 is SGHVS and CDR2 is FQNEAQ. V lost 6 bases, J lost 2 bases, and 6 bases lay in between. CDR3 length: 12 residues. The CDR3 sequence is CASSVYTDTQYF. The CDR3 region has the DNA TGTGCCAGCAGTGTTTACACAGATACGCAGTATTTT.

V usage is TRBV19 and J usage is TRBJ2-3; the match to TRBD2 covers 9 bases. The length of the CDR3 is 15 residues. Germline V gives CDR1 LNHDA, CDR2 SQIVND (reference sequence). V dropped 6 bases and J dropped 6; count of bases not matched to a gene: 10. The CDR3 DNA reads TGTGCCAGTAGCTCGCCTAGCGGGATAGAGGATACGCAGTATTTT. Protein sequence: CASSSPSGIEDTQYF.

CDR3 amino acids: CASRGQGRRNEQFF. In nucleotides, the CDR3 is TGTGCCAGCAGAGGACAGGGGCGTCGGAATGAGCAGTTCTTC. The rearrangement joins TRBV6-5 to TRBJ2-1; TRBD1 matches at 9 bases. Looked up from germline, CDR1 is MNHEY and CDR2 is SVGAGI. The trim removed 6 bases at V and 7 bases at J, leaving 7 bases unmatched. The CDR3 loop spans 14 amino acids.

The chain couples TRBV28 to TRBJ2-5; tentatively, D is TRBD1 (6 bases). Germline CDR1 reads MDHEN; CDR2 reads SYDVKM. There are 15 residues in the CDR3. The V and J ends lost 7 bases and 4 bases respectively, with 19 bases between them. The CDR3 DNA follows: TGTGCCAGCACCCTAGGGGGTGGGAGAGGAGAGACCCAGTACTTC. Its protein product is CASTLGGGRGETQYF.

DNA of the CDR3: TGTGCCAGCAGCTTGGGGGTTCTAGCGGGATACGAGCAGTACTTC. This gives the protein CASSLGVLAGYEQYF. The chain is built from TRBV5-8 and TRBJ2-7, with 9 bases lining up with TRBD2. Per germline, CDR1 SGHTS and CDR2 YDEGEE. J gave up 4 bases and V 0 bases, and 5 bases lay outside the gene matches. The CDR3 contains 15 residues.

This chain's CDR3 is CASSFQGGVASRNEQFF. The CDR3, as DNA: TGTGCCAGCAGCTTCCAGGGTGGGGTAGCTAGTCGCAATGAGCAGTTCTTC. The gene calls are TRBV7-3 and TRBJ2-1; maybe TRBD1 (5 bases). This CDR3 region has 17 residues. V shed 3 bases and J shed 6 bases, with 21 bases lying between them. CDR1 and CDR2 from the germline V gene are SGHTA and FQGTGA.

This clone was counted only a few times. The rearrangement joins TRBV27 to TRBJ1-3; D is undetermined. CDR3 length equals 16 residues. Trimming left V 2 bases short and J 0 bases short, with 11 bases between. Per germline, CDR1 MNHEY and CDR2 SMNVEV (reference sequence). CDR3 protein: CASSLRTGISGNTIYF. The CDR3 DNA follows: TGTGCCAGCAGTTTACGGACGGGGATCTCTGGAAACACCATATATTTT.

V usage is TRBV5-1 and J usage is TRBJ1-1; D call uncertain. With 3 bases removed from V and 0 bases from J, the gap between germline ends came to 9 bases. Germline V CDR1 and CDR2: SGHRS, YFSETQ. The CDR3 extends over 14 amino acids. CDR3 sequence reads: CASSSRVMNTEAFF. The CDR3 region has the DNA TGCGCCAGCAGCTCACGGGTTATGAACACTGAAGCTTTCTTT.

This chain joins TRBV28 and TRBJ2-3; the D gene is possibly TRBD2 (6 bases). Germline V gives CDR1 MDHEN, CDR2 SYDVKM. The CDR3 has 14 residues. V was trimmed by 3 bases and J by 5 bases, leaving 12 bases between them. The CDR3 spells CASSFPGEGDTQYF. For the CDR3, the DNA is TGTGCCAGCAGTTTTCCGGGAGAGGGAGATACGCAGTATTTT.

The rearrangement links TRBV5-8 to TRBJ1-5, with D perhaps matching TRBD1 (5 bases). CDR1 and CDR2 from the germline V gene are SGHTS and YDEGEE. The CDR3 sequence is 15 residues long. V was clipped by 0 bases and J by 0 bases, with 7 bases between them. The DNA of the CDR3 is TGTGCCAGCAGCTTGGGGGACTATAGCAATCAGCCCCAGCATTTT. It codes for CASSLGDYSNQPQHF.

V is TRBV7-9 and J is TRBJ1-2; 7 bases fit TRBD1. Germline CDR1 SEHNR, CDR2 FQNEAQ (reference sequence). After removal of 2 bases from V and 3 bases from J, the junction contained 3 bases not matched to a gene. The CDR3 runs to 14 residues. The CDR3 loop reads CASSLKGGDYGYTF. CDR3 DNA sequence: TGTGCCAGCAGCTTAAAAGGGGGCGACTATGGCTACACCTTC.

V is TRBV11-2 and J is TRBJ1-2; TRBD1 aligns across 8 bases. The V gene end was trimmed by 4 bases and the J gene end by 7 bases; junction bases not matched to a gene: 11. CDR1 and CDR2 (germline): SGHAT, FQNNGV. This CDR3 contains 15 residues. CDR3 residues: CASSSARRGQVGYTF. CDR3 DNA: TGTGCCAGCAGCTCCGCCCGCAGGGGGCAGGTTGGCTACACCTTC.

The gene calls are TRBV28 and TRBJ1-5; D gene uncertain. V was trimmed by 8 bases and J by 2 bases, leaving 13 bases between them. The CDR3 totals 14 residues. Germline V gives CDR1 MDHEN, CDR2 SYDVKM. The CDR3 coding sequence is TGTGCCAGCGCCGGTGCACAAGGCAATCAGCCCCAGCATTTT. Translated: CASAGAQGNQPQHF.

The sample holds one count of this clone. The rearrangement joins TRBV7-6 to TRBJ1-2; TRBD1 aligns across 10 bases. The CDR3 has 18 residues. J lost 0 bases, V lost 5 bases, and 12 bases had no gene match. Germline V lookup: CDR1 SGHVS, CDR2 FNYEAQ. The CDR3 here is CASSPGVGQGGANYGYTF. The CDR3 DNA reads as TGTGCCAGCAGCCCGGGAGTAGGACAGGGGGGCGCTAACTATGGCTACACCTTC.

The chain links TRBV7-2 to TRBJ1-3, with D possibly TRBD1 on 5 matching bases. Trimming cost V 2 bases and J 0 bases, with 20 bases left between them. The CDR3 runs 19 residues. Germline V gene data show CDR1 as SGHTA and CDR2 as FQGNSA. The CDR3 bases are TGTGCCAGCAGCTTACGGCGTGGGATACAGGAGAGCTCTGGAAACACCATATATTTT. Translated, it gives CASSLRRGIQESSGNTIYF.

The V call is TRBV5-1, the J call TRBJ2-5; TRBD2 matches at 7 bases. The CDR3 spans 16 residues. V was pared by 4 bases and J by 3 bases, with 12 bases of the junction left unmatched. From germline, CDR1 is SGHRS and CDR2 YFSETQ. The CDR3 DNA reads TGCGCCAGCAGCCACCGGATTAGAGGGAGGGAAGAGACCCAGTACTTC. It encodes CASSHRIRGREETQYF.

The chain is built from TRBV7-2 and TRBJ2-2, with TRBD2 matching 10 bases. The CDR3 runs to 16 residues. V lost 4 bases, J lost 6 bases, and 8 bases stayed unmatched. CDR1 is SGHTA, CDR2 FQGNSA, per germline. CDR3 sequence: CASSSGASGRAGELFF. CDR3 sequence (DNA): TGTGCCAGCAGCTCAGGGGCTAGCGGGAGAGCCGGGGAGCTGTTTTTT.

The V and J genes are TRBV28 and TRBJ2-1; D may correspond to TRBD1 or TRBD2 (6 bases each). CDR1 and CDR2 from the germline V gene are MDHEN and SYDVKM. This CDR3 has 18 residues. V lost 2 bases, J lost 5 bases, and 22 bases lay in between. In DNA form, the CDR3 reads TGTGCCAGCAGTTTAACCCGGGGGCGTTATTTCGGGAACAATGAGCAGTTCTTC. Amino acid sequence: CASSLTRGRYFGNNEQFF.

This sequence joins TRBV5-1 and TRBJ2-1, with 8 nucleotides matching TRBD1. The germline V gene has CDR1 SGHRS and CDR2 YFSETQ. J lost 8 bases, V lost 0 bases, and 4 bases had no gene match. The CDR3 runs 14 residues. The CDR3 reads CASSLGQGFDEQFF. CDR3 DNA sequence: TGCGCCAGCAGCTTGGGACAGGGGTTCGATGAGCAGTTCTTC.

This chain joins TRBV11-1 and TRBJ1-1; no clear D. Per the germline V gene, CDR1 is SGHAT and CDR2 is FQDESV (reference sequence). The V end lost 2 bases, the J end lost 0 bases, and 10 bases lay between the germline ends. The CDR3 contains 15 residues. The chain's CDR3 is CASSLRPGLNTEAFF. Here the CDR3 DNA reads TGTGCCAGCAGCTTAAGGCCGGGTTTGAACACTGAAGCTTTCTTT.

The chain uses TRBV7-2 and TRBJ2-1; TRBD1 aligns across 7 bases. This CDR3 is built from 14 residues. Germline V gene data show CDR1 as SGHTA and CDR2 as FQGNSA. V gave up 0 bases and J gave up 14 bases; unmatched junction bases: 10. The CDR3 sequence: CASSLAGFRGSEFF. The DNA of the CDR3 is TGTGCCAGCAGCTTAGCGGGTTTCAGGGGGTCGGAGTTCTTC.

This rearrangement joins TRBV28 to TRBJ1-5, with D unresolved. The CDR3 has 14 residues. Germline loops: CDR1 MDHEN, CDR2 SYDVKM. Trimming removed 5 bases at V and 0 bases at J, with 8 bases between. CDR3 residues: CASSPRISNQPQHF. The CDR3 region has the DNA TGTGCCAGCAGTCCCAGGATTAGCAATCAGCCCCAGCATTTT. The whole variable domain, remainder taken from reference TRBV28 and TRBJ1-5, is DVKVTQSSRYLVKRTGEKVFLECVQDMDHENMFWYRQDPGLGLRLIYFSYDVKMKEKGDIPEGYSVSREKKERFSLILESASTNQTSMYLCASSPRISNQPQHFGDGTRLSIL.

About this clone: Additional DNA sequences in this sample encode the identical CDR3. The V call is TRBV2, the J call TRBJ2-7; a weak D match, TRBD1 (5 bases). Germline loops: CDR1 SNHLY, CDR2 FYNNEI. V lost 2 bases and J 1 base, leaving 9 bases between the germline ends. The CDR3 is 14 amino acids. The CDR3 loop reads CASSERQMSYEQYF. CDR3 bases: TGTGCCAGCAGTGAACGACAGATGTCCTACGAGCAGTACTTC.

The rearrangement uses TRBV5-8 and TRBJ2-1; 8 bases fit TRBD1. CDR1 and CDR2 (germline): SGHTS, YDEGEE. The CDR3 has 15 amino acids. J lost 9 bases, V lost 2 bases, and 10 bases had no gene match. This chain's CDR3 is CASSFFGQGAGEQFF. CDR3 coding DNA: TGTGCCAGCAGCTTTTTCGGGCAGGGGGCTGGTGAGCAGTTCTTC.

The rearrangement links TRBV29-1 to TRBJ2-5; 10 bases are a match to TRBD1. CDR1 and CDR2 (germline): SQVTM, ANQGSEA. The CDR3 is made up of 13 amino acids. The trim removed 6 bases at V and 5 bases at J, leaving 6 bases unmatched. The CDR3 protein is CSVADRGRETQYF. The CDR3 nucleotides are TGCAGCGTCGCCGACAGGGGGCGTGAGACCCAGTACTTC.

This sequence joins TRBV11-3 and TRBJ2-1; D is undetermined. V lost 5 bases and J lost 5, with 7 bases in between. The CDR3 sequence is 12 residues long. From germline, CDR1 is SGHNT and CDR2 YENEEA. This CDR3 reads CASSRVNNEQFF. CDR3 sequence (DNA): TGTGCCAGCAGCCGGGTTAACAATGAGCAGTTCTTC.

The rearrangement links TRBV6-5 to TRBJ1-1, with 9 positions matching TRBD1. CDR1 is MNHEY and CDR2 is SVGAGI in the germline V gene. The CDR3 has 13 amino acids. After removal of 5 bases from V and 4 bases from J, the junction contained 2 bases not matched to a gene. CDR3 DNA: TGTGCCAGCAGTCGGACAGGGGTCACTGAAGCTTTCTTT. This translates into CASSRTGVTEAFF.

The chain combines TRBV19 with TRBJ2-5, with D tentatively TRBD1 (6 bases). The CDR3 runs 14 residues. Trimming removed 5 bases from V and 0 bases from J, with 10 bases in between. Germline V CDR1 and CDR2: LNHDA, SQIVND (reference sequence). CDR3 nucleotide sequence: TGTGCCAGTAGTCAAACAGGGAACCAAGAGACCCAGTACTTC. It translates to CASSQTGNQETQYF.

The chain combines TRBV19 with TRBJ1-2; D is possibly TRBD1 (5 bases). The V and J ends lost 5 bases and 5 bases respectively, with 18 bases between them. The CDR3 is 15 residues long. Germline assignment: CDR1 LNHDA and CDR2 SQIVND (reference sequence). In DNA, the CDR3 is TGTGCCAGTAGTCGTCGGACACGGCCCGTTTATGGCTACACCTTC. It codes for CASSRRTRPVYGYTF.